The 27 T cell receptor beta chains below were found in one sample sequenced in a study of CD8+ T cells in alopecia areata. Extraction and reverse transcription of RNA yielded cDNA as the sequencing template. Clones were sequenced by immunoSEQ multiplex PCR, and TCRdb holds only the in-frame ones, with some missing. The sample has under 300,000 clones; about 60% are singletons. Documented treatment: oral pan-JAK inhibitor, 5-10 mg twice daily. Here the sequenced sample was CD4+ T cells sorted from blood, taken at week 52, from a patient treated with tofacitinib. Source of these receptors: a human donor with alopecia areata.

This clone has more than one count but fewer than ten. The chain has TRBV19 and TRBJ1-6, with D unclear. This CDR3 is built from 14 residues. In germline, CDR1 is LNHDA, CDR2 SQIVND (reference sequence). The germline V and J ends were trimmed by 3 bases and 13 bases, with 16 bases remaining between them. The CDR3 DNA reads TGTGCCAGTAGTATCCTGGTGAAGAATGGTCCCCTCCACTTT. This translates into CASSILVKNGPLHF.

This sequence joins TRBV7-2 and TRBJ2-7; 8 bases line up with TRBD1. V lost 2 bases, J lost 3 bases, and 3 bases stayed unmatched. Germline V gene sequence: CDR1 SGHTA, CDR2 FQGNSA. The CDR3 is 14 amino acids. The CDR3 DNA sequence: TGTGCCAGCAGCTTATCAACAGGGGGCTACGAGCAGTACTTC. Protein product: CASSLSTGGYEQYF. The variable domain in full, with the rest retrieved from reference TRBV7-2 and TRBJ2-7, is GAGVSQSPSNKVTEKGKDVELRCDPISGHTALYWYRQSLGQGLEFLIYFQGNSAPDKSGLPSDRFSAERTGGSVSTLTIQRTQQEDSAVYLCASSLSTGGYEQYFGPGTRLTVT.

CDR3 coding DNA: TGTGCCAGCAGCTTAGAAGTTGCAGGAGGGGTTTGGCCCCAGCATTTT. It codes for CASSLEVAGGVWPQHF. This chain uses TRBV7-2 with TRBJ1-5; possible D gene TRBD1, 5 bases. V was clipped by 1 base and J by 9 bases, with 19 bases between them. The length of the CDR3 is 16 residues. From germline, CDR1 is SGHTA and CDR2 FQGNSA.

Note on this clone: One end of the junction does not line up with germline, which may come from a read error. This chain joins TRBV9 and TRBJ1-2; D uncertain. The CDR3 consists of 16 residues. In germline, CDR1 is SGDLS, CDR2 YYNGEE. The CDR3 DNA sequence: TGTGCCAGCACCGTAGAACCGGGTCGGATGAACTATGGCTACACCTTC. Protein: CASTVEPGRMNYGYTF.

V is TRBV9 and J is TRBJ1-4; D is ambiguous. The CDR3 runs 14 residues. The V and J ends lost 4 bases and 10 bases respectively, with 17 bases between them. Germline CDR1 SGDLS, CDR2 YYNGEE. The CDR3 loop is CASSLHLEGGKLFF. CDR3 nucleotide sequence: TGTGCCAGCAGCCTCCACTTAGAAGGTGGAAAACTGTTTTTT.

V usage is TRBV30 and J usage is TRBJ2-3; 8 bases agree with TRBD2. V lost 2 bases, J lost 0 bases, and 4 bases stayed unmatched. Per the germline V gene, CDR1 is GTSNPN and CDR2 is SVGIG (reference sequence). The CDR3 has 15 amino acids. In DNA form, the CDR3 reads TGTGCCTGGAGTATCCTAGCGGGCAGCACAGATACGCAGTATTTT. Translating it yields CAWSILAGSTDTQYF.

This clone has only one observation. The V and J genes are TRBV11-2 and TRBJ1-6; D is unresolved. Germline CDR1 reads SGHAT; CDR2 reads FQNNGV. Trimming pared 0 bases from V and 3 bases from J, leaving 6 bases between. This CDR3 comprises 15 residues. The chain's CDR3 is CASSLDWFYNSPLHF. The CDR3 DNA reads TGTGCCAGCAGCTTAGATTGGTTCTATAATTCACCCCTCCACTTT.

This clone was seen more than once but under ten times. V gene TRBV7-6 combines with J gene TRBJ2-2; D is perhaps TRBD1 or TRBD2 (5 bases each). CDR3 size: 16 residues. Germline lookup yields CDR1 SGHVS and CDR2 FNYEAQ. Trimming shortened V by 4 bases and J by 5 bases, and 17 bases separated the two germline ends. The CDR3 region is CASSSYPGPGTGELFF. DNA of the CDR3: TGTGCCAGCAGCTCCTACCCGGGGCCGGGTACCGGGGAGCTGTTTTTT.

The chain is built from TRBV30 and TRBJ1-6; no definite D call. The CDR3 sequence is 13 residues long. Germline assignment: CDR1 GTSNPN and CDR2 SVGIG (reference sequence). V was shortened by 8 bases and J by 1 base, with 9 bases between the two germline ends. The CDR3 DNA is TGTGCCAGGCGTGGTTCCTATAATTCACCCCTCCACTTT. It specifies CARRGSYNSPLHF.

This clone was counted a few times. CDR3 bases: TGTGCCAGCAGCCCCGCCTACGAGCAGTACTTC. This encodes CASSPAYEQYF. The chain joins TRBV7-9 to TRBJ2-7; the D is unclear. Germline assignment: CDR1 SEHNR and CDR2 FQNEAQ (reference sequence). Trimming cost V 5 bases and J 2 bases, with 4 bases left between them. This CDR3 spans 11 amino acids.

A few counts support this clone. CDR3 loop: CASSRPPGDRGPGELFF. In DNA form, the CDR3 reads TGCGCCAGCAGTCGCCCACCAGGGGACAGGGGTCCCGGGGAGCTGTTTTTT. The chain combines TRBV23-1 with TRBJ2-2; 10 bases are shared with TRBD1. TRBV23-1 is filed as an ORF, its function uncertain. There are 17 residues in the CDR3. The V segment lost 4 bases and the J segment 6 bases; nucleotides outside the gene matches: 11.

The chain has TRBV7-3 and TRBJ1-6; D call uncertain. The V and J ends lost 4 bases and 4 bases respectively, with 2 bases between them. Germline CDR1 and CDR2: SGHTA and FQGTGA. The CDR3 loop spans 12 amino acids. CDR3 in DNA: TGTGCCAGCAGCTCGTATAATTCACCCCTCCACTTT. Protein: CASSSYNSPLHF.

This clone was recorded only once. This chain connects TRBV5-1 to TRBJ2-5; 7 bases line up with TRBD1. Trimming at V came to 4 bases and at J to 1 base, leaving 7 bases not matched to a gene. This CDR3 is built from 15 residues. The V gene's germline CDR1 is SGHRS and CDR2 YFSETQ. CDR3 region: CASSPTTGLQETQYF. The CDR3 DNA is TGCGCCAGCAGCCCCACGACAGGGCTCCAAGAGACCCAGTACTTC.

CDR3 residues: CASTNRVEQFF. CDR3 coding DNA: TGTGCCAGCACCAACAGGGTCGAGCAGTTCTTC. V is TRBV7-8 and J is TRBJ2-1, with TRBD1 as a possible D gene (6 bases). Germline V lookup: CDR1 SGHVS, CDR2 FQNEAQ. V was cut by 7 bases and J by 10 bases, with 11 bases left in between. CDR3 length: 11 residues. The full variable domain, its missing parts supplied by reference TRBV7-8 and TRBJ2-1, is GAGVSQSPRYKVAKRGQDVALRCDPISGHVSLFWYQQALGQGPEFLTYFQNEAQLDKSGLPSDRFFAERPEGSVSTLKIQRTQQEDSAVYLCASTNRVEQFFGPGTRLTVL.

The chain joins TRBV9 to TRBJ1-5; D is perhaps TRBD1 (6 bases). CDR3 length equals 15 residues. The germline V and J ends were trimmed by 2 bases and 5 bases, with 14 bases remaining between them. Germline CDR1 reads SGDLS; CDR2 reads YYNGEE. This CDR3 reads CASSVEGDNDQPQHF. The CDR3, as DNA: TGTGCCAGCAGCGTGGAGGGGGATAACGATCAGCCCCAGCATTTT.

This clone appeared a few times. The V call is TRBV4-1, the J call TRBJ2-2; 11 bases are a match to TRBD1. CDR3 length: 18 amino acids. Germline V CDR1 and CDR2: MGHRA, YSYEKL. The ends lost 0 bases at V and 7 bases at J; junction bases unmatched: 10. The CDR3 bases are TGCGCCAGCAGCCAAGATCGGGACAGGGGGTACGGCGTCGGGGAGCTGTTTTTT. Translation gives CASSQDRDRGYGVGELFF.

This chain links TRBV30 with TRBJ1-2; 9 bases are a match to TRBD1. The CDR3 runs 13 residues. In germline, CDR1 is GTSNPN, CDR2 SVGIG (reference sequence). After removal of 5 bases from V and 8 bases from J, the junction contained 9 bases not matched to a gene. The CDR3 DNA is TGTGCCTGGGGAGGACAGGGGAAGGGCGGCTACACCTTC. It translates to CAWGGQGKGGYTF.

About this clone itself: Other DNA sequences of this sample code for an identical CDR3. The chain recombines TRBV29-1 with TRBJ2-1; the D gene is possibly TRBD1 (6 bases). CDR1 is SQVTM and CDR2 is ANQGSEA in the germline V gene. This CDR3 spans 12 amino acids. The V end was cut by 3 bases, the J end by 6 bases, with 9 bases between. CDR3 protein: CSVDRGGNEQFF. In DNA form, the CDR3 reads TGCAGCGTTGATAGAGGGGGCAATGAGCAGTTCTTC.

This chain joins TRBV29-1 and TRBJ2-3, with D perhaps TRBD1 or TRBD2 (5 bases each). Germline CDR1 is SQVTM and CDR2 is ANQGSEA. V lost 3 bases, J lost 7 bases, and 20 bases lay in between. The CDR3 is 15 amino acids. This CDR3 is CSVDYGPAAGNTQYF. CDR3 DNA sequence: TGCAGCGTTGATTACGGGCCAGCGGCAGGGAATACGCAGTATTTT.

This chain links TRBV5-6 with TRBJ1-6; 10 bases are a match to TRBD1. Germline-derived CDR1 and CDR2 are SGHDT and YYEEEE. The junction had 4 bases not matched to a gene; V was cut back by 4 bases and J by 9 bases. There are 14 residues in the CDR3. This chain's CDR3 is CASSQTGGTSPLHF. The CDR3, as DNA: TGTGCCAGCAGCCAGACAGGGGGCACTTCACCCCTCCACTTT. Variable domain in full (rest from reference TRBV5-6 and TRBJ1-6): DAGVTQSPTHLIKTRGQQVTLRCSPKSGHDTVSWYQQALGQGPQFIFQYYEEEERQRGNFPDRFSGHQFPNYSSELNVNALLLGDSALYLCASSQTGGTSPLHFGNGTRLTVT.

The rearrangement uses TRBV12-5 and TRBJ2-5, with D perhaps TRBD2 (6 bases). The CDR3 is made up of 13 amino acids. The V end lost 4 bases, the J end lost 4 bases, and 10 bases lay between the germline ends. From germline, CDR1 is LGHNT and CDR2 FRNRAP. The DNA of the CDR3 is TGTGCTAGTGGTTCGCGGAGGGGAGAGACCCAGTACTTC. Its translation is CASGSRRGETQYF. Variable domain in full (rest from reference TRBV12-5 and TRBJ2-5): DARVTQTPRHKVTEMGQEVTMRCQPILGHNTVFWYRQTMMQGLELLAYFRNRAPLDDSGMPKDRFSAEMPDATLATLKIQPSEPRDSAVYFCASGSRRGETQYFGPGTRLLVL.

This clone turned up a few times. V usage is TRBV10-3 and J usage is TRBJ1-2; D unresolved. Trimming took off 2 bases at V and 4 bases at J, with 14 bases between the two ends. Germline-derived CDR1 and CDR2 are ENHRY and SYGVKD. There are 15 residues in the CDR3. The CDR3 DNA reads TGTGCCATCAGTGAGCAGAGTAAGGGTGGCTATGGCTACACCTTC. It specifies CAISEQSKGGYGYTF.

J is TRBJ1-1 and V is TRBV29-1; D remains unclear. Germline CDR1 SQVTM, CDR2 ANQGSEA. The CDR3 runs to 12 residues. Trimming stripped 4 bases from V and 1 base from J, with 7 bases between. The DNA of the CDR3 is TGCAGCGTTGGGGTCCAGAACACTGAAGCTTTCTTT. Translated: CSVGVQNTEAFF.

In this sample, this clone turned up once. The genes are TRBV5-6 and TRBJ2-1; maybe TRBD1 (5 bases). CDR3 length equals 14 residues. Trimming stripped 0 bases from V and 7 bases from J, with 11 bases between. In germline, CDR1 is SGHDT, CDR2 YYEEEE. The CDR3 loop is CASSLVGVKNEQFF. The CDR3 region has the DNA TGTGCCAGCAGCTTGGTAGGGGTCAAAAATGAGCAGTTCTTC.

The chain joins TRBV7-8 to TRBJ2-5; D remains ambiguous. The CDR3 has 14 residues. V shed 1 base and J shed 3 bases, with 9 bases lying between them. Germline assignment: CDR1 SGHVS and CDR2 FQNEAQ. The DNA of the CDR3 is TGTGCCAGCAGCTTAGAGTCAGGCAAAGAGACCCAGTACTTC. Amino acids: CASSLESGKETQYF.

V is TRBV30 and J is TRBJ2-5; D is ambiguous. Trimming stripped 2 bases from V and 4 bases from J, with 8 bases between. Germline-derived CDR1 and CDR2 are GTSNPN and SVGIG (reference sequence). This CDR3 is 12 amino acids long. As DNA, the CDR3 is TGTGCCTGGAGTAGAATTGGAGAGACCCAGTACTTC. Its protein is CAWSRIGETQYF.

The gene calls are TRBV30 and TRBJ1-2; 9 nucleotides agree with TRBD1. Germline V gives CDR1 GTSNPN, CDR2 SVGIG (reference sequence). J lost 5 bases, V lost 1 base, and 8 bases had no gene match. CDR3 size: 15 residues. DNA for the CDR3: TGTGCCTGGAGTGAAGGGACAGGGCTATCTTATGGCTACACCTTC. Amino acids: CAWSEGTGLSYGYTF.